This T cell receptor beta chain was recovered during a study of OX40 agonist ivuxolimab in advanced cancers. Study background: Participants, approximately 83% male, averaged roughly 60 years of age, ranging from about 20 to 80.

This clone was seen once. Its matching antigen is unknown. The CDR3 loop spans 15 amino acids. The germline V gene encodes CDR1 SNHLY and CDR2 FYNNEI. V was pared by 5 bases and J by 1 base, with 7 bases of the junction left unmatched. Study-level points and caveats: CD8+ T cells (on average) carried more expanded clones than CD4+ T cells.

Clones were read by immunoSEQ multiplex PCR, and TCRdb kept only the in-frame ones, dropping some. The data show 90,000 or so clones, with 90% to 95% seen just once and around 0.86% held by the top ten. The rearrangement links TRBV2 to TRBJ2-5; 7 bases line up with TRBD2. The receptor was isolated from an adult with an advanced solid tumor such as melanoma, head and neck, liver or kidney cancer. The sample in question was CD4+ or CD8+ T cells sorted from blood, obtained in a trial of the OX40 agonist ivuxolimab. CDR3 bases: TGTGCCAGCAGTCCCCGGGGGAGGGCCCAAGAGACCCAGTACTTC. Protein product: CASSPRGRAQETQYF.